This T cell receptor beta chain appears in the sequencing data of a study of cytomegalovirus exposure and HLA in healthy donors. General study findings and limits: In a later analysis, specific HLA alleles were associated with 15,000 to 20,000 TCR beta sequences at a 0.05 false discovery rate. Cytomegalovirus-associated status was assigned to 150 to 200 TCR beta chains.

The study sampled nominally healthy donors, though unrecorded immune exposures were likely. Worth noting for this clone: Antigen unknown.

The PCR employed 60 Vbeta primers together with 13 Jbeta primers. As originally analysed: Later, 80 million or so unique TCR beta chains were counted in an analysis, and approximately 10 million of them were shared. The repertoire was sequenced with immunoSEQ multiplex PCR; TCRdb's copy has only in-frame clones and lacks some. That table gives V, J and clone size, and the DNA gave D and trimming. The table lists 130,000 to 150,000 clones, about four fifths of them singletons. V lost 5 bases to trimming and J lost 6 bases, with 19 bases between them. The CDR3 spans 15 residues. The germline gives CDR1 SGHVS, CDR2 FQNEAQ.

V and J are TRBV7-8 and TRBJ1-2; D gene uncertain. Sequencing was carried out using PBMCs. This receptor was obtained from a male donor in good health and CMV-seronegative. The CDR3 region has the DNA TGTGCCAGCAGCCTCTACTCCGGGAGACTCGATGGCTACACCTTC. Translation gives CASSLYSGRLDGYTF.